A single sample is the source of the 13 T cell receptor beta chains below, sequenced in a study of identical twins. TCRdb passed the 5' RACE reads through MiXCR, listing each CDR3 protein once. Counted here are 1.5 million to 2 million distinct CDR3 sequences, around a third occurring once; the ten biggest clones make up approximately 0.29%. The sample was cord blood. The receptors were gathered from a newborn girl in good health.

The chain links TRBV4-2 to TRBJ2-2, with a tentative D call TRBD1 (6 bases). CDR3 length: 16 amino acids. Germline-derived CDR1 and CDR2 are LGHNA and YNFKEQ. The V and J ends lost 1 base and 5 bases respectively, with 14 bases between them. CDR3 region: CASSQVAGARTGELFF. The CDR3 coding sequence is TGTGCCAGCAGCCAAGTGGCAGGGGCTAGGACCGGGGAGCTGTTTTTT.

This clonotype appeared a few times. The rearrangement links TRBV11-2 to TRBJ1-6; perhaps TRBD1 as D (6 bases). Trimming stripped 1 base from V and 10 bases from J, with 14 bases between. Germline V lookup: CDR1 SGHAT, CDR2 FQNNGV. The CDR3 contains 15 residues. CDR3 nucleotide sequence: TGTGCCAGCAGCTTAGTCGGCAGGGGAGACTCACCCCTCCACTTT. It codes for CASSLVGRGDSPLHF.

This clonotype came up many times. The chain joins TRBV7-6 to TRBJ1-4, with a weak D call TRBD1 (5 bases). The germline V and J ends were trimmed by 5 bases and 0 bases, with 10 bases remaining between them. Per the germline V gene, CDR1 is SGHVS and CDR2 is FNYEAQ. This CDR3 spans 15 amino acids. CDR3 region: CASSQGGTTNEKLFF. In DNA, the CDR3 is TGTGCCAGCAGCCAGGGAGGAACAACTAATGAAAAACTGTTTTTT.

This clonotype was seen only a few times. The chain couples TRBV6-2 or TRBV6-3 to TRBJ2-7, with D possibly being TRBD2 (5 bases). The CDR3 sequence is 14 residues long. The germline V and J ends were trimmed by 6 bases and 0 bases, with 12 bases remaining between them. Germline assignment: CDR1 MNHEY and CDR2 SVGEGT. The DNA of the CDR3 is TGTGCCAGCAGGAGGACTGCAAGCTCCTACGAGCAGTACTTC. This gives the protein CASRRTASSYEQYF.

The J gene is TRBJ1-2, the V gene TRBV12-3 or TRBV12-4; 12 nucleotides align to TRBD1. The ends lost 3 bases at V and 2 bases at J; junction bases unmatched: 7. The CDR3 spans 17 residues. The CDR3 DNA follows: TGTGCCAGCAGTTTCGGGACAGGGGGCGTCGGAAACTATGGCTACACCTTC. Its protein product is CASSFGTGGVGNYGYTF.

This clonotype was seen many times. The chain employs TRBV6-1 and TRBJ2-7; possibly TRBD1 or TRBD2 for D (5 bases each). Trimming shortened V by 5 bases and J by 5 bases, and 13 bases separated the two germline ends. Looked up from germline, CDR1 is MNHNS and CDR2 is SASEGT. The CDR3 is made up of 13 amino acids. DNA for the CDR3: TGTGCCAGCAGTAGAGGGGCAATCGACGAGCAGTACTTC. Its protein is CASSRGAIDEQYF.

This clonotype was found many times. The chain has TRBV7-6 and TRBJ1-2; D perhaps matches TRBD1 (6 bases). In germline, CDR1 is SGHVS, CDR2 FNYEAQ. V shed 5 bases and J shed 0 bases, with 16 bases lying between them. The CDR3 sequence is 16 residues long. The CDR3 here is CASSPSYRESNYGYTF. The CDR3 coding sequence is TGTGCCAGCAGCCCCTCCTACAGGGAGTCTAACTATGGCTACACCTTC. Complete variable domain (other parts from reference TRBV7-6 and TRBJ1-2): GAGVSQSPRYKVTKRGQDVALRCDPISGHVSLYWYRQALGQGPEFLTYFNYEAQQDKSGLPNDRFSAERPEGSISTLTIQRTEQRDSAMYRCASSPSYRESNYGYTFGSGTRLTVV.

This clonotype was found a few times. The V call is TRBV5-1, the J call TRBJ1-1; the D gene is possibly TRBD1 (6 bases). Germline CDR1 SGHRS, CDR2 YFSETQ. V dropped 5 bases and J dropped 3 bases, with 17 bases sitting between them. The CDR3 runs 15 residues. CDR3: CASSRQDSWDTEAFF. The CDR3 DNA is TGCGCCAGCAGTCGTCAGGACAGTTGGGACACTGAAGCTTTCTTT.

This clonotype was counted a few times. The chain carries TRBV18 and TRBJ2-3, with 9 bases identical to TRBD1. Germline-derived CDR1 and CDR2 are KGHSH and LQKENI. Trimming cost V 6 bases and J 2 bases; bases outside gene matches: 6. This CDR3 spans 15 amino acids. CDR3 nucleotide sequence: TGTGCCAGCTCCCTACAGGGGGCGACCACAGATACGCAGTATTTT. Amino acids: CASSLQGATTDTQYF.

The V and J genes are TRBV2 and TRBJ2-3, with 8 bases identical to TRBD2. The CDR3 consists of 16 residues. Looked up from germline, CDR1 is SNHLY and CDR2 is FYNNEI. V dropped 4 bases and J dropped 4; count of bases not matched to a gene: 10. The CDR3 region is CASSAPAGVSADTQYF. The CDR3 DNA reads TGTGCCAGCAGTGCTCCAGCGGGAGTATCGGCAGATACGCAGTATTTT.

The J gene is TRBJ1-2, the V gene TRBV15, with a tentative D call TRBD1 (5 bases). Per the germline V gene, CDR1 is LNHNV and CDR2 is YYDKDF (reference sequence). This CDR3 comprises 12 residues. V gave up 1 base and J gave up 8 bases, with 8 bases separating them. Here the CDR3 DNA reads TGTGCCACCAGCAGAGGATGGGGCGGCTACACCTTC. Translating it yields CATSRGWGGYTF.

This clonotype was found a few times. The chain combines TRBV25-1 with TRBJ1-2; D not resolved. The length of the CDR3 is 12 residues. Germline V gene sequence: CDR1 MGHDK, CDR2 SYGVNS. The V gene lost 2 bases and the J gene lost 3 bases, with 4 bases spanning the gap. The CDR3 loop is CASSEPDYGYTF. The DNA of the CDR3 is TGTGCCAGCAGTGAACCGGACTATGGCTACACCTTC.

The V gene is TRBV20-1, the J gene TRBJ2-2; perhaps TRBD2 as D (6 bases). The germline gives CDR1 DFQATT, CDR2 SNEGSKA (reference sequence). Trimming shortened V by 6 bases and J by 3 bases, and 14 bases separated the two germline ends. The CDR3 is 14 residues long. The CDR3 is CSAGGLIYTGELFF. In nucleotides, the CDR3 is TGCAGTGCCGGGGGACTTATTTACACCGGGGAGCTGTTTTTT.